Following are 14 T cell receptor beta chains from one sample sequenced in a study of patients and donors after allogeneic stem cell transplantation. TCRdb passed the RT-PCR reads through MiXCR, listing each CDR3 protein once. The repertoire holds a few hundred thousand distinct CDR3 sequences, with less than 50% as singletons. Sequences were obtained from blood, either unsorted or a sorted T cell fraction (not recorded which). These receptors were collected from a human donor who was either an allogeneic HSCT recipient or a stem cell or donor lymphocyte infusion donor (not recorded which). It is not recorded whose cells these are; they may come from a transplant donor.

This clonotype was recorded a few times. This chain uses TRBV25-1 with TRBJ1-4; possible D gene TRBD1, 6 bases. Trimming removed 4 bases from V and 8 bases from J, with 14 bases in between. The CDR3 sequence is 14 residues long. Germline values: CDR1 MGHDK, CDR2 SYGVNS. The CDR3 here is CASSAGGLGEKLFF. The CDR3 region has the DNA TGTGCCAGCAGTGCGGGGGGGCTCGGAGAAAAACTGTTTTTT.

The chain joins TRBV20-1 to TRBJ1-4, with 7 bases that match TRBD1. V shed 4 bases, J shed 8 bases, and the junction held 13 bases outside the gene matches. Germline V gene lookup returns CDR1 DFQATT and CDR2 SNEGSKA (reference sequence). The CDR3 has 15 amino acids. The CDR3 bases are TGCAGTGCTACCAACCCGAGGGACAGTCGCGAAAAACTGTTTTTT. Amino acid sequence: CSATNPRDSREKLFF.

The sample holds a few counts of this clonotype. The chain joins TRBV7-2 to TRBJ2-3; possible D gene TRBD1, 6 bases. This CDR3 has 18 amino acids. V gave up 1 base and J gave up 6 bases, with 23 bases separating them. Germline V CDR1 and CDR2: SGHTA, FQGNSA. The CDR3 nucleotides are TGTGCCAGCAGCTTAGGGCGAGGGGGTCACCTATCGATGGATACGCAGTATTTT. Residues: CASSLGRGGHLSMDTQYF.

The rearrangement links TRBV28 to TRBJ2-1; the match to TRBD1 covers 7 bases. In germline, CDR1 is MDHEN, CDR2 SYDVKM. This CDR3 contains 13 residues. The trim removed 6 bases at V and 8 bases at J, leaving 7 bases unmatched. This CDR3 reads CASRDRASDEQFF. CDR3 in DNA: TGTGCCAGCAGAGACAGGGCGTCCGATGAGCAGTTCTTC.

This rearrangement joins TRBV12-3 or TRBV12-4 to TRBJ2-5, with TRBD1 matching 7 bases. The V and J ends lost 5 bases and 1 base, in that order; junction bases with no gene match: 7. This CDR3 region has 15 residues. The CDR3 reads CASSTGQASQETQYF. CDR3 sequence (DNA): TGTGCCAGCAGTACCGGACAGGCCAGCCAAGAGACCCAGTACTTC.

This chain uses TRBV20-1 with TRBJ2-3; no clear D. Trimming shortened V by 4 bases and J by 0 bases, and 8 bases separated the two germline ends. The CDR3 spans 13 residues. Germline V gene data show CDR1 as DFQATT and CDR2 as SNEGSKA (reference sequence). Here the CDR3 reads CSANTISTDTQYF. The CDR3 region has the DNA TGCAGTGCTAATACGATAAGCACAGATACGCAGTATTTT.

This clonotype has only a few counts. The V and J genes are TRBV10-3 and TRBJ1-5; unclear D gene. The CDR3 is 17 residues long. The germline V gene encodes CDR1 ENHRY and CDR2 SYGVKD. The V end was cut by 0 bases, the J end by 9 bases, with 21 bases between. In DNA, the CDR3 is TGTGCCATCAGTGAGTCGCCGCAGCCCGACCCCGTCACGCCCCAGCATTTT. Translation gives CAISESPQPDPVTPQHF.

The chain combines TRBV20-1 with TRBJ1-1, with D tentatively TRBD1 (5 bases). Germline lookup yields CDR1 DFQATT and CDR2 SNEGSKA (reference sequence). Between the trimmed V and J ends, which lost 0 bases and 3 bases, there was a span of 20 bases. The CDR3 consists of 17 residues. CDR3 in amino acids: CSARDLMSGSWDTEAFF. CDR3 sequence (DNA): TGCAGTGCTAGAGACCTCATGTCAGGGAGCTGGGACACTGAAGCTTTCTTT.

With regard to this clonotype: A read error may produce the germline difference seen at one junction end. This chain connects TRBV5-1 to TRBJ1-4; a weak D match, TRBD1 (6 bases). The V gene's germline CDR1 is SGHRS and CDR2 YFSETQ. This CDR3 comprises 15 residues. The CDR3 DNA reads as TGCGCCAGCAGTTTGGGGGCCGTGGACGGGGAAAAACTGTTTTTT. Residues: CASSLGAVDGEKLFF.

At least ten counts were recorded for this clonotype. The chain recombines TRBV10-3 with TRBJ1-5, with 12 bases aligning to TRBD1. The V segment lost 3 bases and the J segment 5 bases; nucleotides outside the gene matches: 5. CDR1 ENHRY and CDR2 SYGVKD come from the germline V gene. This CDR3 has 16 amino acids. The CDR3, as DNA: TGTGCCATCAGTGATTGGGGGACAGGGGGCGATCAGCCCCAGCATTTT. This gives the protein CAISDWGTGGDQPQHF.

This clonotype was observed a handful of times. The chain recombines TRBV28 with TRBJ1-5; D not certain. V was cut by 6 bases and J by 3 bases, with 9 bases left in between. The germline V gene has CDR1 MDHEN and CDR2 SYDVKM. The CDR3 has 13 residues. The CDR3 nucleotides read TGTGCCAGCAGGCAGGTCCCCAATCAGCCCCAGCATTTT. The encoded protein is CASRQVPNQPQHF.

This chain uses TRBV4-3 with TRBJ1-6; D possibly corresponds to TRBD1 (6 bases). Trimming removed 0 bases from V and 5 bases from J, with 23 bases in between. Per germline, CDR1 LGHNA and CDR2 YSLEER. CDR3 size: 20 residues. The CDR3 loop reads CASSQDSGHREVPDNSPLHF. CDR3 in DNA: TGCGCCAGCAGCCAAGATAGTGGACACAGGGAGGTTCCAGATAATTCACCCCTCCACTTT.

The J gene is TRBJ2-3, the V gene TRBV7-9, with D uncertain. The germline V gene encodes CDR1 SEHNR and CDR2 FQNEAQ (reference sequence). The CDR3 contains 13 residues. V shed 1 base and J shed 3 bases, with 5 bases lying between them. In nucleotides, the CDR3 is TGTGCCAGCAGCTTAGAGGCAACAGATACGCAGTATTTT. It specifies CASSLEATDTQYF.

The chain joins TRBV9 to TRBJ2-1; D unresolved. This CDR3 has 12 amino acids. Germline values: CDR1 SGDLS, CDR2 YYNGEE. Trimming took 4 bases from V and 7 from J, leaving 9 bases between them. CDR3 sequence: CASSRSVNEQFF. The CDR3 nucleotides are TGTGCCAGCAGCCGCTCGGTTAATGAGCAGTTCTTC.